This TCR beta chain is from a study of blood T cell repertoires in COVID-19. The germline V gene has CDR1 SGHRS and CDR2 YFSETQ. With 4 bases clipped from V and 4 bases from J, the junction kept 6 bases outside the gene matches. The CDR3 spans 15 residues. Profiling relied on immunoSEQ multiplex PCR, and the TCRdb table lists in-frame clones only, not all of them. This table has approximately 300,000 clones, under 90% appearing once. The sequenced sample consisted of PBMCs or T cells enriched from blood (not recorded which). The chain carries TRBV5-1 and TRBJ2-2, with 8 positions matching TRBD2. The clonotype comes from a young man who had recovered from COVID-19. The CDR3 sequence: CASSLDGRATGELFF. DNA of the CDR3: TGCGCCAGCAGCCTCGACGGGAGGGCCACCGGGGAGCTGTTTTTT.